Listed below are T cell receptor beta chains from one sample, sequenced in a study of human T cells and chemical hapten exposure. TCRdb re-analysed the RACE reads in MiXCR, keeping a single row per CDR3 protein. The sample carries around 99,000 distinct CDR3 sequences, 9.5% to 15% recorded once. Specimen: whole blood, collected in connection with sensitization to the hapten diphenylcyclopropenone (DPC). Receptor source: a woman aged 40-49 years with alopecia areata. Some clones in this sample may be carry-over from other donors' samples. CDR3s include the opening cysteine and the closing phenylalanine or tryptophan. The D gene is left open where the match is weak. Only some rows state a clone size, as once, few, many or a class for expanded clones.

abundance	v_gene	j_gene	d_gene	CDR3nt	CDR3aa
many	TRBV5-5	TRBJ1-1	.	TGTGCCAGCAGCTTACACACTGAAGCTTTCTTT	CASSLHTEAFF
few	TRBV25-1	TRBJ2-1	.	TGTGCCAGCAGTGTCTTAGGGGGGAGCTCCTACAATGAGCAGTTCTTC	CASSVLGGSSYNEQFF
.	TRBV6-2/TRBV6-3	TRBJ1-4	.	TGTGCCAGCAGTCCCCGGAGGACAGTTCACGAAAAACTGTTTTTT	CASSPRRTVHEKLFF
few	TRBV19	TRBJ1-2	TRBD1	TGTGCCACCGGACAGGCTAAGTACACCTTC	CATGQAKYTF
few	TRBV11-3	TRBJ2-1	.	TGTGCCAGCAGCTTAGACCCCCGTTCCAATGAGCAGTTCTTC	CASSLDPRSNEQFF
few	TRBV7-2	TRBJ1-1	.	TGTGCCAGCAGCTTACGACTCGCAGGGAACACTGAAGCTTTCTTT	CASSLRLAGNTEAFF
.	TRBV28	TRBJ1-6	TRBD1	TGTGCCAGCAGTTTCGCGACAGGGGCTTATAATTCACCCCTCCACTTT	CASSFATGAYNSPLHF
few	TRBV7-8	TRBJ1-3	TRBD1	TGTGCCAGCAGCGAACAGGGGGCGTCTGGAAACACCATATATTTT	CASSEQGASGNTIYF
.	TRBV4-2	TRBJ1-5	.	TGTGCCAGCAGCCAAGATACACCAAATAGCAATCAGCCCCAGCATTTT	CASSQDTPNSNQPQHF
few	TRBV12-3/TRBV12-4	TRBJ2-3	.	TGTGCCACCAGTTTTGACGGGAGCAGGGCAGATACGCAGTATTTT	CATSFDGSRADTQYF
.	TRBV14	TRBJ2-1	.	TGTGCCAGCAGCCAAGCTGTGCATGAGCAGTTCTTC	CASSQAVHEQFF
many	TRBV12-3/TRBV12-4	TRBJ2-1	TRBD1	TGTGCCAGCAGGGGGGGACAGGGACAAAATGAGCAGTTCTTC	CASRGGQGQNEQFF
many	TRBV5-1	TRBJ1-4	.	TGCGCCAGCAGCTTCAGTCGTATTAATGAAAAACTGTTTTTT	CASSFSRINEKLFF
.	TRBV11-2	TRBJ2-1	TRBD2	TGTGCCTCACGACTAGCGGGAGAGAAGCAGTTCTTC	CASRLAGEKQFF
many	TRBV6-6	TRBJ2-5	TRBD1	TGTGCCAGCAGCGGACAGGGGGTGTCAGAGACCCAGTACTTC	CASSGQGVSETQYF
.	TRBV28	TRBJ2-7	TRBD2	TGTGCCAGCTGGGGACTAGGGATGCGGGAGCAGTACTTC	CASWGLGMREQYF
.	TRBV19	TRBJ2-4	.	TGTGCCAGCTTGGGGCAGCAAAACATTCAGTACTTC	CASLGQQNIQYF
.	TRBV29-1	TRBJ2-7	.	TGCAGCGTCTGGAGGGACAGTCACGAGCAGTACTTC	CSVWRDSHEQYF
few	TRBV20-1	TRBJ2-1	TRBD2	TGCAGTGCGATGAGGACTAGCGGGGTATACAATGAGCAGTTCTTC	CSAMRTSGVYNEQFF
.	TRBV2	TRBJ2-1	.	TGTGCCAGCAGCGGGTTTGTCTCCTACAATGAGCAGTTCTTC	CASSGFVSYNEQFF
.	TRBV3-1	TRBJ2-2	TRBD2	TGTGCCAGCAGCACCGGGACTAGAGCCGGGGAGCTGTTTTTT	CASSTGTRAGELFF
few	TRBV29-1	TRBJ1-1	TRBD1	TGCAGCGTTGGAAGGCCAGGGGGCATGAACACTGAAGCTTTCTTT	CSVGRPGGMNTEAFF